This T cell receptor (beta chain) was obtained from a study of CD8 T cells in ankylosing spondylitis. V gave up 1 base and J gave up 2 bases, with 7 bases separating them. Germline V gene data show CDR1 as SEHNR and CDR2 as FQNEAQ (reference sequence). The CDR3 totals 14 residues. Whole-study findings and limits: As reported, disease-linked clones showed significant enrichment in matched ankylosing spondylitis synovial fluid. A TCR beta motif of roughly 8 highly homologous variants appeared characteristic of ankylosing spondylitis blood.

A quantitative 5'-RACE method, one with molecular barcodes, was used to make TCR beta libraries. TCRdb fed the 5' RACE reads into MiXCR, producing one record per CDR3 protein. The data show hundreds of thousands of distinct CDR3 sequences, about 24% seen once. A remark on this clonotype: The antigen remains unidentified.

The sequencing sample was made of blood, either unsorted or a sorted T cell fraction (not recorded which). This clonotype was sampled from a male donor with ankylosing spondylitis. The chain recombines TRBV7-9 with TRBJ2-3; D unresolved. CDR3 DNA sequence: TGTGCCAGCAGCTTAGTGGAGCTCACAGATACGCAGTATTTT. Encoded protein: CASSLVELTDTQYF.